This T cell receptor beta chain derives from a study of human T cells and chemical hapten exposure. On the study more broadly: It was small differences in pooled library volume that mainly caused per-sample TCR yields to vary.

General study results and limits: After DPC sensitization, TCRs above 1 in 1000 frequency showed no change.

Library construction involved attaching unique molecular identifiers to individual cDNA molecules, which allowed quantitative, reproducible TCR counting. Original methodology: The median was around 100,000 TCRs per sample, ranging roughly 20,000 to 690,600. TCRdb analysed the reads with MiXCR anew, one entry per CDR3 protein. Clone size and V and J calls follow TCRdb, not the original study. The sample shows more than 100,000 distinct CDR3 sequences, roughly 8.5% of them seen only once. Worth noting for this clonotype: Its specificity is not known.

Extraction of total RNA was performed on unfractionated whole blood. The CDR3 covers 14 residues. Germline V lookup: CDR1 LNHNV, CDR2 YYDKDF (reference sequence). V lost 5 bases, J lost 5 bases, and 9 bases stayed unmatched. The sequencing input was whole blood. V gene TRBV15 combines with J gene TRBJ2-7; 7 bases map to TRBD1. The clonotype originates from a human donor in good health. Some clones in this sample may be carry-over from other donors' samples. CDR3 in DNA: TGTGCCACCAGCCCGGACAGGTTCGGCCACGAGCAGTACTTC. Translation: CATSPDRFGHEQYF.